This T cell receptor (beta chain) was sequenced in a study of shared clonotypes between healthy human individuals. Profiled with immunoSEQ multiplex PCR; TCRdb holds only in-frame clones, not every one. The sample shows approximately 620,000 clones, less than 98% of them seen only once. Germline V CDR1 and CDR2: LNHDA, SQIVND (reference sequence). Trimming stripped 8 bases from V and 2 bases from J, with 12 bases between. The CDR3 runs 13 residues. The chain has TRBV19 and TRBJ1-1; possible D gene TRBD1, 6 bases. Sequenced: naive CD4+ T cells sorted from blood. Regarding subset: CD45RA+ positively selected. The clonotype was recovered from a woman aged 25 to 45 in good health. The DNA for the CDR3 is TGTGCCAGTTCAGGGGCGACCAACACTGAAGCTTTCTTT. Its protein product is CASSGATNTEAFF.